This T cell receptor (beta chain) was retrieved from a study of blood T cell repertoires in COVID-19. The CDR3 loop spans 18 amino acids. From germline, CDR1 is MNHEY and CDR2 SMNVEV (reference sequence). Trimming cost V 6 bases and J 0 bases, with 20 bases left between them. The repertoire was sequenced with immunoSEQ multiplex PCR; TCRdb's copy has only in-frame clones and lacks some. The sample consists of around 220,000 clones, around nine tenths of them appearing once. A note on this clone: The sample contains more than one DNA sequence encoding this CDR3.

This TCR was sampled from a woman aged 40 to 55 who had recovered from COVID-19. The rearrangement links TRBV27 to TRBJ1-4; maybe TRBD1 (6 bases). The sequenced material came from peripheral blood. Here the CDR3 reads CASRQLRTGKATNEKLFF. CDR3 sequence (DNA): TGTGCCAGCAGACAGCTGCGAACAGGGAAGGCAACTAATGAAAAACTGTTTTTT.